These 20 T cell receptor beta chains came from one sample sequenced in a study of T cells in Graves' hyperthyroidism and ophthalmopathy. Amplified regions were TCR beta CDR3 sequences from RNA transcripts. HTBI primers drove first-round RT-PCR of the TCR CDR3. TCRdb reprocessed the multiplex PCR reads with MiXCR, giving one entry per CDR3 protein. The sample records some 210,000 distinct CDR3 sequences, 15% to 20% being singletons. The sample comprised blood. Receptor source: a man aged 45-60 years with Graves' hyperthyroidism.

This sequence joins TRBV28 and TRBJ1-1, with TRBD1 matching over 12 bases. The CDR3 is made up of 14 amino acids. CDR1 is MDHEN, CDR2 SYDVKM, per germline. V dropped 8 bases and J dropped 1; count of bases not matched to a gene: 2. The chain's CDR3 is CASGTGGPNTEAFF. The CDR3 region has the DNA TGTGCCAGCGGGACAGGGGGCCCGAACACTGAAGCTTTCTTT.

This clonotype was seen repeatedly, ten times or more. V usage is TRBV28 and J usage is TRBJ2-2; D is undetermined. The germline V gene encodes CDR1 MDHEN and CDR2 SYDVKM. Trimming removed 8 bases from V and 7 bases from J, with 8 bases in between. The CDR3 spans 11 residues. CDR3 sequence reads: CASLGYGELFF. The CDR3, as DNA: TGTGCCAGCTTAGGGTACGGGGAGCTGTTTTTT.

This clonotype was seen repeatedly, ten times or more. The chain has TRBV12-3 or TRBV12-4 and TRBJ2-7; 7 bases are shared with TRBD2. J was trimmed by 2 bases and V by 6 bases; bases with no gene match: 10. CDR3 length: 15 residues. The CDR3: CASSGWSSGTYEQYF. DNA of the CDR3: TGTGCCAGCAGCGGGTGGTCTAGCGGTACCTACGAGCAGTACTTC.

Ten or more counts support this clonotype. V gene TRBV3-1 combines with J gene TRBJ2-3; 8 bases match TRBD2. Germline V gene data show CDR1 as LGHDT and CDR2 as YNNKEL (reference sequence). The CDR3 runs to 13 residues. The ends lost 8 bases at V and 2 bases at J; junction bases unmatched: 3. DNA of the CDR3: TGTGCCAGCCGAGCGGGAGCCACAGATACGCAGTATTTT. Residues: CASRAGATDTQYF.

V is TRBV20-1 and J is TRBJ2-7; tentative D call: TRBD2 (6 bases). Germline values: CDR1 DFQATT, CDR2 SNEGSKA (reference sequence). The CDR3 is 16 residues long. The V gene lost 0 bases and the J gene lost 0 bases, with 15 bases spanning the gap. The CDR3 region is CSARDPASVPSYEQYF. The CDR3 bases are TGCAGTGCTAGAGATCCGGCTAGCGTGCCCTCCTACGAGCAGTACTTC.

This clonotype was recorded a few times. The V and J genes are TRBV5-1 and TRBJ1-4; 9 nucleotides line up with TRBD1. Per germline, CDR1 SGHRS and CDR2 YFSETQ. This CDR3 contains 15 residues. The trim removed 0 bases at V and 6 bases at J, leaving 3 bases unmatched. The CDR3 region is CASSLDRTGDEKLFF. DNA of the CDR3: TGCGCCAGCAGCTTGGATCGGACAGGGGATGAAAAACTGTTTTTT.

This clonotype was seen at least ten times. This chain links TRBV6-8 with TRBJ2-1, with 7 bases identical to TRBD2. V lost 3 bases and J lost 5; bases outside the gene matches: 7. Germline-derived CDR1 and CDR2 are MNHGY and SAAAGT. The CDR3 runs 15 residues. The CDR3 protein is CASSYGASGDNEQFF. CDR3 nucleotides: TGTGCCAGCAGTTATGGGGCTAGCGGTGACAATGAGCAGTTCTTC.

This clonotype appeared a few times. The chain employs TRBV4-2 and TRBJ2-1; 8 positions agree with TRBD2. The CDR3 sequence is 17 residues long. Looked up from germline, CDR1 is LGHNA and CDR2 is YNFKEQ. Losses at the gene ends were 2 bases for V and 5 bases for J; bases not matched to a gene: 11. The CDR3 DNA reads TGTGCCAGCAGCCAATGGCGCGTAAGCGGGAGTAACAATGAGCAGTTCTTC. Protein sequence: CASSQWRVSGSNNEQFF.

This clonotype was observed many times. The genes are TRBV20-1 and TRBJ2-5; 10 nucleotides match TRBD2. There are 16 residues in the CDR3. J lost 1 base, V lost 6 bases, and 11 bases had no gene match. CDR1 DFQATT and CDR2 SNEGSKA come from the germline V gene (reference sequence). The CDR3 is CSASTWTSGIQETQYF. The CDR3 DNA is TGCAGTGCCTCAACTTGGACTAGCGGCATCCAAGAGACCCAGTACTTC.

The chain combines TRBV6-4 with TRBJ2-1; TRBD2 agrees at 8 bases. The J segment lost 9 bases and the V segment lost 0 bases, leaving 10 bases of the junction unmatched. In germline, CDR1 is MRHNA, CDR2 SNTAGT. The CDR3 loop spans 16 amino acids. In DNA, the CDR3 is TGTGCCAGCAGTGACTCGTCCCGGGAGGGCCGGATTGAGCAGTTCTTC. Amino acid sequence: CASSDSSREGRIEQFF.

Many counts were recorded for this clonotype. This sequence joins TRBV11-2 and TRBJ2-1; perhaps D is TRBD1 or TRBD2 (5 bases each). CDR1 SGHAT and CDR2 FQNNGV come from the germline V gene. The CDR3 is 12 amino acids. The V and J ends lost 5 bases and 7 bases respectively, with 9 bases between them. CDR3 region: CASSRWGNEQFF. Here the CDR3 DNA reads TGTGCCAGCAGCCGGTGGGGGAATGAGCAGTTCTTC.

This chain uses TRBV29-1 with TRBJ2-3, with TRBD1 matching over 7 bases. The CDR3 spans 14 residues. CDR1 and CDR2 (germline): SQVTM, ANQGSEA. The trim removed 5 bases at V and 4 bases at J, leaving 9 bases unmatched. The CDR3 sequence: CSVPGQRGADTQYF. CDR3 in DNA: TGCAGCGTTCCGGGACAGAGGGGCGCAGATACGCAGTATTTT.

This clonotype was observed many times. The chain has TRBV2 and TRBJ1-2; 10 bases line up with TRBD1. The germline V gene has CDR1 SNHLY and CDR2 FYNNEI. The CDR3 spans 14 residues. Trimming cost V 7 bases and J 4 bases; bases outside gene matches: 6. CDR3 bases: TGTGCCAGCAACGACAGGGGGCAAGGCTATGGCTACACCTTC. Amino acid sequence: CASNDRGQGYGYTF.

This rearrangement joins TRBV24-1 to TRBJ2-1; 14 bases agree with TRBD2. Looked up from germline, CDR1 is KGHDR and CDR2 is SFDVKD. V lost 10 bases to trimming and J lost 5 bases; unmatched junction nucleotides: 6. The CDR3 extends over 15 amino acids. The CDR3 sequence is CATSPGLAGDNEQFF. The CDR3 DNA sequence: TGTGCCACAAGCCCGGGACTAGCGGGGGACAATGAGCAGTTCTTC.

The gene calls are TRBV20-1 and TRBJ2-7, with 15 positions matching TRBD2. This CDR3 spans 18 amino acids. Per germline, CDR1 DFQATT and CDR2 SNEGSKA (reference sequence). V lost 5 bases and J lost 0; bases outside the gene matches: 11. The CDR3 protein is CSAVPGTSGRSPSYEQYF. The CDR3 region has the DNA TGCAGTGCTGTCCCCGGGACTAGCGGGAGGTCCCCCTCCTACGAGCAGTACTTC.

This clonotype was seen ten or more times. The chain employs TRBV4-3 and TRBJ2-5; 11 bases agree with TRBD1. The CDR3 spans 16 residues. V trimming: 2 bases; J trimming: 5 bases; junction bases outside the gene matches: 7. Germline V gene data show CDR1 as LGHNA and CDR2 as YSLEER. CDR3 sequence: CASSQTGQGDVETQYF. The DNA for the CDR3 is TGCGCCAGCAGCCAAACGGGACAGGGGGACGTCGAGACCCAGTACTTC.

The V gene is TRBV7-8, the J gene TRBJ2-2; 13 bases map to TRBD2. The CDR3 runs 20 residues. The trim removed 8 bases at V and 0 bases at J, leaving 15 bases unmatched. Looked up from germline, CDR1 is SGHVS and CDR2 is FQNEAQ. In nucleotides, the CDR3 is TGTGCCAGCTCTCTAAATTGGCCGGGACTAGCGGGATCGAACACCGGGGAGCTGTTTTTT. Amino acids: CASSLNWPGLAGSNTGELFF.

This clonotype was recorded many times. This chain connects TRBV24-1 to TRBJ2-3; 7 bases are a match to TRBD1. CDR1 KGHDR and CDR2 SFDVKD come from the germline V gene. The length of the CDR3 is 19 residues. The ends lost 2 bases at V and 4 bases at J; junction bases unmatched: 17. This chain's CDR3 is CATSDYKTGPKAVADTQYF. CDR3 in DNA: TGTGCCACCAGTGATTACAAGACAGGGCCAAAGGCTGTCGCAGATACGCAGTATTTT.

CDR3 coding DNA: TGTGCCAGTAGTATGCGGACACAGGGTACCGGGGAGCTGTTTTTT. Translation: CASSMRTQGTGELFF. This chain connects TRBV19 to TRBJ2-2; weak D call: TRBD1 (6 bases). CDR1 and CDR2 from the germline V gene are LNHDA and SQIVND (reference sequence). This CDR3 has 15 amino acids. Trimming shortened V by 3 bases and J by 5 bases, and 13 bases separated the two germline ends.

This clonotype was seen only a few times. The chain has TRBV7-2 and TRBJ2-5, with 13 bases identical to TRBD2. Unmatched junction bases numbered 4, after V lost 5 bases and J lost 4 bases. The CDR3 sequence is 15 residues long. Germline loops: CDR1 SGHTA, CDR2 FQGNSA. CDR3 DNA: TGTGCCAGCAGCACCGGACTAGCGGGAGTAGAGACCCAGTACTTC. Its protein product is CASSTGLAGVETQYF.